This record looks at one T cell receptor (beta chain) sequence and its context. Germline CDR1 reads SGHTA; CDR2 reads FQGTGA. Trimming shortened V by 1 base and J by 3 bases, and 13 bases separated the two germline ends. The CDR3 loop spans 16 amino acids. Specified time point: pre-sensitization, week 0. As to treatment: therapeutic diphenylcyclopropenone sensitization with weekly scalp DPC. People who gave samples had alopecia, were 18 to 70 years old, and were suitable for DPC. Whole blood that had not been fractionated was the source of extracted total RNA. TCRdb used MiXCR to reprocess the RACE reads, holding one entry per CDR3 protein. The repertoire holds a few hundred thousand distinct CDR3 sequences, with 7.5% to 8% as singletons. The sample originates from a study of human T cells and chemical hapten exposure. Turning to the study itself: Per-sample variation in TCR yield stemmed mainly from small pooled library volume differences.

V and J are TRBV7-3 and TRBJ1-5; tentatively, D is TRBD1 (5 bases). The sample here was whole blood, taken in connection with sensitization to the hapten diphenylcyclopropenone (DPC). This TCR was sampled from a man aged 18 to 29 with alopecia areata. Some clones in this sample may be carry-over from other donors' samples. CDR3 DNA sequence: TGTGCCAGCAGCTTAATGTTGGGGCAAGACAATCAGCCCCAGCATTTT. Protein: CASSLMLGQDNQPQHF.